The 17 T cell receptor beta chains below all came from one sample that was sequenced in a study of T cells in Graves' hyperthyroidism and ophthalmopathy. Regions amplified from RNA transcripts were the TCR beta CDR3 regions. The TCR CDR3 was amplified in a first-round RT-PCR using the HTBI primer set. MiXCR, run by TCRdb on the multiplex PCR reads, gives a single entry per CDR3 protein. The sample gives roughly 500,000 distinct CDR3 sequences, approximately 48% of which show up once; roughly 45% is in the top ten. The specimen was peripheral blood or thyroid tissue (not recorded which). The receptors come from an adult woman with Graves' disease, either hyperthyroidism or ophthalmopathy (not recorded which).

Worth noting for this clonotype: Relative to the germline gene, one junction end is altered; a read error may explain this. The gene calls are TRBV7-9 and TRBJ1-5; possibly TRBD1 for D (5 bases). This CDR3 contains 15 residues. The V gene's germline CDR1 is SEHNR and CDR2 FQNEAQ (reference sequence). Here the CDR3 reads CASSLLDKPDQPQHF. The CDR3 nucleotides are TGCGCCAGCAGCCTCCTGGACAAACCCGATCAGCCCCAGCATTTT.

The chain has TRBV7-9 and TRBJ1-4, with D hard to call. CDR3 length: 15 amino acids. Trimming left V 5 bases short and J 8 bases short, with 18 bases between. The germline V gene encodes CDR1 SEHNR and CDR2 FQNEAQ (reference sequence). The CDR3 bases are TGTGCCAGCAGCCACCGGGCCCGAATCCCCGAAAAACTGTTTTTT. It yields the protein CASSHRARIPEKLFF.

The chain links TRBV24-1 to TRBJ1-1, with TRBD1 matching 8 bases. The CDR3 sequence is 15 residues long. V lost 7 bases, J lost 4 bases, and 10 bases stayed unmatched. Germline V gives CDR1 KGHDR, CDR2 SFDVKD. The CDR3 sequence: CATRAPGGAGTEAFF. CDR3 DNA sequence: TGTGCCACCAGAGCTCCAGGGGGCGCGGGCACTGAAGCTTTCTTT.

V usage is TRBV7-2 and J usage is TRBJ2-5, with D hard to call. The CDR3 sequence is 14 residues long. The germline V gene encodes CDR1 SGHTA and CDR2 FQGNSA. The V and J ends lost 1 base and 5 bases respectively, with 11 bases between them. The CDR3 region is CASSLGRSTETQYF. The CDR3, as DNA: TGTGCCAGCAGCTTAGGGCGGAGCACGGAGACCCAGTACTTC.

As for this clonotype: An end of the junction differs from the germline gene, which may be a read error. The rearrangement links TRBV10-3 to TRBJ1-1, with unresolved D. This CDR3 contains 14 residues. CDR1 is ENHRY, CDR2 SYGVKD, per germline. CDR3 sequence: CAVSESRGNTEAFF. The CDR3 DNA is TGTGCCGTCAGTGAGTCGCGGGGGAACACTGAAGCTTTCTTT.

The chain uses TRBV7-9 and TRBJ1-4, with 10 positions matching TRBD1. J was trimmed by 6 bases and V by 1 base; bases with no gene match: 5. Germline lookup yields CDR1 SEHNR and CDR2 FQNEAQ (reference sequence). This CDR3 is 16 amino acids long. CDR3 sequence reads: CASSLGKTGGYEKLFF. CDR3 DNA sequence: TGTGCCAGCAGCTTAGGAAAGACAGGGGGCTATGAAAAACTGTTTTTT.

The V and J genes are TRBV20-1 and TRBJ2-7; TRBD2 agrees at 7 bases. Trimming removed 5 bases from V and 0 bases from J; junction bases left unmatched: 7. Germline-derived CDR1 and CDR2 are DFQATT and SNEGSKA (reference sequence). This CDR3 region has 14 residues. In DNA form, the CDR3 reads TGCAGTGCTCAGTTAGCGGGCATCTCCTACGAGCAGTACTTC. This translates into CSAQLAGISYEQYF.

The chain has TRBV10-3 and TRBJ2-6; weak D call: TRBD1 (6 bases). Germline V gene sequence: CDR1 ENHRY, CDR2 SYGVKD. The V end lost 6 bases, the J end lost 4 bases, and 10 bases lay between the germline ends. The length of the CDR3 is 14 residues. The CDR3 here is CAIRDSGGANVLTF. The CDR3 DNA sequence: TGTGCCATCAGGGACAGTGGCGGGGCCAACGTCCTGACTTTC.

The rearrangement links TRBV12-3 or TRBV12-4 to TRBJ2-7; 7 positions agree with TRBD1. The CDR3 is 14 amino acids. The V segment lost 7 bases and the J segment 3 bases; nucleotides outside the gene matches: 9. In nucleotides, the CDR3 is TGTGCCAGCAATGTGCAGGGGGTACACTACGAGCAGTACTTC. Translation: CASNVQGVHYEQYF.

The gene calls are TRBV4-3 and TRBJ2-3, with D perhaps assigned TRBD1 or TRBD2 (5 bases each). The CDR3 spans 16 residues. V was shortened by 4 bases and J by 0 bases, with 14 bases between the two germline ends. Germline loops: CDR1 LGHNA, CDR2 YSLEER. DNA of the CDR3: TGCGCCAGCAGCCTAAGACCAGGGAGCAGCACAGATACGCAGTATTTT. It encodes CASSLRPGSSTDTQYF.

This rearrangement joins TRBV7-2 to TRBJ1-2; 7 positions agree with TRBD1. The V gene end was trimmed by 7 bases and the J gene end by 8 bases; junction bases not matched to a gene: 10. This CDR3 spans 13 amino acids. Germline CDR1 SGHTA, CDR2 FQGNSA. The CDR3, as DNA: TGTGCCAGCACCCTCAGGACAGGTAGCGGCTACACCTTC. It is translated as CASTLRTGSGYTF.

The CDR3 nucleotides are TGTGCCAGCAGCGTGGGGACGTCTGGGGCACAAGAGACCCAGTACTTC. Protein product: CASSVGTSGAQETQYF. The chain has TRBV9 and TRBJ2-5; D tentatively fits TRBD1 or TRBD2 (5 bases each). V was shortened by 2 bases and J by 2 bases, with 16 bases between the two germline ends. CDR3 size: 16 residues. CDR1 and CDR2 (germline): SGDLS, YYNGEE.

In this sample, this clonotype turned up once. The rearrangement links TRBV6-1 to TRBJ2-7; 7 nucleotides line up with TRBD2. Trimming at V came to 11 bases and at J to 1 base, leaving 8 bases not matched to a gene. Germline lookup yields CDR1 MNHNS and CDR2 SASEGT. This CDR3 has 13 residues. The CDR3 sequence: CARGSYLSYEQYF. The CDR3 DNA reads TGTGCCCGCGGGAGTTACTTATCCTACGAGCAGTACTTC.

This clonotype was counted ten times or more. The chain combines TRBV12-3 or TRBV12-4 with TRBJ1-1; 9 positions agree with TRBD1. CDR3 size: 14 residues. V lost 3 bases to trimming and J lost 11 bases; unmatched junction nucleotides: 10. The CDR3, as DNA: TGTGCCAGCAGTTTTGACAGGGGGTTTATGGAGGCTTTCTTT. The encoded protein is CASSFDRGFMEAFF.

The chain has TRBV5-5 and TRBJ2-7, with no clear D. CDR1 is SGHKS, CDR2 YYEKEE, per germline (reference sequence). The V gene lost 2 bases and the J gene lost 5 bases, with 8 bases spanning the gap. This CDR3 is 12 amino acids long. The CDR3 DNA sequence: TGTGCCAGCAGCTTAAAAGCGAACGAGCAGTACTTC. This codes for CASSLKANEQYF.

The V call is TRBV12-3 or TRBV12-4, the J call TRBJ2-5, with D perhaps assigned TRBD1 or TRBD2 (6 bases each). The CDR3 covers 13 residues. V was pared by 8 bases and J by 5 bases, with 15 bases between. CDR3 protein: CASERGARETQYF. CDR3 DNA sequence: TGTGCCAGCGAGAGGGGGGCTAGGGAGACCCAGTACTTC.

The chain joins TRBV12-3 or TRBV12-4 to TRBJ2-5; D is undetermined. The V gene lost 6 bases and the J gene lost 5 bases, with 10 bases spanning the gap. The CDR3 runs 12 residues. DNA of the CDR3: TGTGCCAGCAGGACCTCTGGGGAGACCCAGTACTTC. Amino acids: CASRTSGETQYF.